Each of the 18 T cell receptor beta chains below was sequenced from the same sample in a study of blood T cell repertoires in COVID-19. Libraries were prepared by immunoSEQ multiplex PCR; TCRdb keeps only in-frame clonotypes and omits some of them. The table lists about 58,000 clones, approximately 90% of them singletons, with 1.4% in the top ten. The sample comprised peripheral blood. The source is a man in his sixties with acute or convalescent COVID-19.

The chain couples TRBV4-3 to TRBJ1-1, with D unresolved. CDR3 length: 14 residues. CDR1 and CDR2 from the germline V gene are LGHNA and YSLEER. The V gene lost 0 bases and the J gene lost 6 bases, with 11 bases spanning the gap. The chain's CDR3 is CASSQERIVPEAFF. The DNA of the CDR3 is TGCGCCAGCAGCCAAGAGAGGATAGTCCCTGAAGCTTTCTTT.

The rearrangement joins TRBV11-3 to TRBJ1-2; 12 bases match TRBD1. V shed 5 bases, J shed 7 bases, and the junction held 2 bases outside the gene matches. Germline-derived CDR1 and CDR2 are SGHNT and YENEEA. The CDR3 runs to 13 residues. As DNA, the CDR3 is TGTGCCAGCAGCGGGACAGGGGGCTCTGGCTACACCTTC. Translating gives CASSGTGGSGYTF. Full variable domain (outside the CDR3, taken from reference TRBV11-3 and TRBJ1-2): EAGVVQSPRYKIIEKKQPVAFWCNPISGHNTLYWYLQNLGQGPELLIRYENEEAVDDSQLPKDRFSAERLKGVDSTLKIQPAELGDSAVYLCASSGTGGSGYTFGSGTRLTVV.

The rearrangement links TRBV9 to TRBJ2-1; the D gene is possibly TRBD1 (5 bases). Germline V gene data show CDR1 as SGDLS and CDR2 as YYNGEE. Trimming left V 0 bases short and J 4 bases short, with 11 bases between. This CDR3 is 15 amino acids long. CDR3: CASSVGAGSYNEQFF. The CDR3 DNA follows: TGTGCCAGCAGCGTAGGGGCAGGGTCATACAATGAGCAGTTCTTC.

There are a few counts of this clone. CDR3 protein: CASSLNTGRNTEAFF. The CDR3 nucleotides read TGTGCCAGCAGTTTGAACACAGGGCGGAACACTGAAGCTTTCTTT. The genes are TRBV28 and TRBJ1-1; possible D gene TRBD1, 6 bases. The CDR3 has 15 amino acids. Germline CDR1 MDHEN, CDR2 SYDVKM. Trimming removed 3 bases at V and 1 base at J, with 12 bases between.

The chain uses TRBV28 and TRBJ2-3, with 10 bases fitting TRBD2. Trimming at V came to 6 bases and at J to 1 base, leaving 4 bases not matched to a gene. The CDR3 length is 15 residues. Germline loops: CDR1 MDHEN, CDR2 SYDVKM. The CDR3 reads CASRTGTSGTDTQYF. CDR3 coding DNA: TGTGCCAGCAGGACCGGGACTAGCGGCACAGATACGCAGTATTTT.

This clone came up once. The genes are TRBV6-5 and TRBJ2-1, with 8 bases aligning to TRBD2. The CDR3 length is 14 residues. CDR1 and CDR2 (germline): MNHEY, SVGAGI. J gave up 1 base and V 8 bases, and 4 bases lay outside the gene matches. CDR3: CASAPSGSYNEQFF. The CDR3 coding sequence is TGTGCCAGCGCTCCTAGCGGGTCCTACAATGAGCAGTTCTTC.

The DNA for the CDR3 is TGTGCCAGCAGCAACGCACCCACCCGGGGAGTTGAGCAGTTCTTC. The encoded protein is CASSNAPTRGVEQFF. The chain links TRBV7-2 to TRBJ2-1, with D perhaps TRBD2 (5 bases). The length of the CDR3 is 15 residues. Between the trimmed V and J ends, which lost 5 bases and 9 bases, there was a span of 20 bases. The germline V gene has CDR1 SGHTA and CDR2 FQGNSA.

This sequence joins TRBV29-1 and TRBJ2-2; 7 bases fit TRBD2. Germline V gives CDR1 SQVTM, CDR2 ANQGSEA. The V gene end was trimmed by 4 bases and the J gene end by 2 bases; junction bases not matched to a gene: 7. This CDR3 has 15 residues. Written as DNA, the CDR3 is TGCAGCGTTGTCTCTGCGGGAGTCAACACCGGGGAGCTGTTTTTT. Its translation: CSVVSAGVNTGELFF.

The chain carries TRBV6-6 and TRBJ2-3, with 8 bases fitting TRBD2. The CDR3 runs to 15 residues. With 4 bases clipped from V and 2 bases from J, the junction kept 5 bases outside the gene matches. Germline loops: CDR1 MNHNY, CDR2 SVGAGI (reference sequence). The DNA for the CDR3 is TGTGCCAGCAGTTCGAGCGGGAGCCCCACAGATACGCAGTATTTT. Translation gives CASSSSGSPTDTQYF.

This clone occurred once. J is TRBJ1-2 and V is TRBV19; tentative D call: TRBD1 (6 bases). From germline, CDR1 is LNHDA and CDR2 SQIVND (reference sequence). Trimming took off 6 bases at V and 1 base at J, with 9 bases between the two ends. CDR3 size: 13 residues. In DNA, the CDR3 is TGTGCCAGTAGCTTACAGGGTAACTATGGCTACACCTTC. This sequence encodes CASSLQGNYGYTF.

The chain joins TRBV18 to TRBJ2-7, with 9 bases matching TRBD1. The CDR3 has 13 amino acids. The V gene end was trimmed by 6 bases and the J gene end by 5 bases; junction bases not matched to a gene: 5. The germline CDR1 and CDR2 sequences are KGHSH and LQKENI. For the CDR3, the DNA is TGTGCCAGCTCCCGGGACAGGGAAAACGAGCAGTACTTC. Residues: CASSRDRENEQYF.

The V call is TRBV15, the J call TRBJ1-1, with 8 bases that match TRBD1. The J segment lost 4 bases and the V segment lost 5 bases, leaving 9 bases of the junction unmatched. The CDR3 length is 15 residues. Per germline, CDR1 LNHNV and CDR2 YYDKDF (reference sequence). The CDR3 nucleotides read TGTGCCACCAGCGTAATGTCAGGGGGCGGCACTGAAGCTTTCTTT. The encoded protein is CATSVMSGGGTEAFF.

The chain has TRBV24-1 and TRBJ1-1; TRBD1 aligns across 12 bases. Germline V gene lookup returns CDR1 KGHDR and CDR2 SFDVKD. The CDR3 is 18 amino acids. V dropped 1 base and J dropped 10; count of bases not matched to a gene: 15. The CDR3 loop reads CATSDLPGQGAISGGAFF. DNA of the CDR3: TGTGCCACCAGTGATTTACCGGGACAGGGGGCTATCTCTGGGGGAGCTTTCTTT.

The rearrangement uses TRBV15 and TRBJ1-1, with D perhaps matching TRBD1 (6 bases). CDR1 is LNHNV, CDR2 YYDKDF, per germline (reference sequence). The CDR3 runs 13 residues. Trimming removed 7 bases at V and 5 bases at J, with 14 bases between. The CDR3 spells CATTETGWTEAFF. DNA for the CDR3: TGTGCCACCACCGAGACAGGATGGACTGAAGCTTTCTTT.

The V gene is TRBV5-1, the J gene TRBJ2-5, with a weak D call TRBD1 (6 bases). This CDR3 spans 14 amino acids. The germline V and J ends were trimmed by 0 bases and 5 bases, with 11 bases remaining between them. Germline assignment: CDR1 SGHRS and CDR2 YFSETQ. CDR3 nucleotides: TGCGCCAGCAGCTTGGGCCTAACAGGGGAGACCCAGTACTTC. Translated: CASSLGLTGETQYF. The full variable domain, its missing parts supplied by reference TRBV5-1 and TRBJ2-5, is KAGVTQTPRYLIKTRGQQVTLSCSPISGHRSVSWYQQTPGQGLQFLFEYFSETQRNKGNFPGRFSGRQFSNSRSEMNVSTLELGDSALYLCASSLGLTGETQYFGPGTRLLVL.

The rearrangement uses TRBV7-8 and TRBJ1-3, with 7 nucleotides matching TRBD1. The CDR3 is made up of 16 amino acids. Germline CDR1 SGHVS, CDR2 FQNEAQ. Trimming cost V 1 base and J 11 bases; bases outside gene matches: 14. Written as DNA, the CDR3 is TGTGCCAGCAGCTTAGTAACGGGACAGCCCGTTTCATCCATATATTTT. It codes for CASSLVTGQPVSSIYF.

The genes are TRBV6-5 and TRBJ1-4, with D unresolved. Trimming shortened V by 6 bases and J by 4 bases, and 15 bases separated the two germline ends. Germline V CDR1 and CDR2: MNHEY, SVGAGI. The CDR3 runs to 15 residues. DNA of the CDR3: TGTGCCAGCAGCACATACCCGGGAGGTAATGAAAAACTGTTTTTT. This sequence encodes CASSTYPGGNEKLFF.

This clone was detected only once. This chain joins TRBV7-3 and TRBJ2-1, with 11 bases aligning to TRBD2. CDR1 and CDR2 (germline): SGHTA, FQGTGA. V lost 2 bases to trimming and J lost 14 bases; unmatched junction nucleotides: 5. This CDR3 has 13 residues. The CDR3 DNA sequence: TGTGCCAGCAGCTTAGGGACTAGCGGAGATAAGTTCTTC. It encodes CASSLGTSGDKFF.